This section outlines one T cell receptor (beta chain) sequence together with its context. This entry is derived from a study of control samples from healthy donors and cancer patients. Here immunoSEQ multiplex PCR was the method, and the copy in TCRdb shows in-frame clones only, minus some. The table lists about 180,000 clones, roughly 89% of them singletons. Trimming took 5 bases from V and 7 from J, leaving 18 bases between them. The germline gives CDR1 MNHEY, CDR2 SMNVEV (reference sequence). CDR3 length: 15 amino acids. The sequence was obtained from a woman aged 45-60 years in good health. This chain links TRBV27 with TRBJ2-1, with D tentatively TRBD1 (5 bases). The sample was blood. CDR3 nucleotide sequence: TGTGCCAGCAGTCCCCTAACGACAGCTGGTAATGAGCAGTTCTTC. Translation: CASSPLTTAGNEQFF.